The next 32 T cell receptor beta chains were all read from a single sample in a study of cytomegalovirus exposure and HLA in healthy donors. PCR involved 60 Vbeta and 13 Jbeta primers. The method was immunoSEQ multiplex PCR; TCRdb's version includes in-frame clones alone and lacks a portion of them. This table holds about 200,000 clones. The sequenced material came from PBMCs. The receptors stem from a girl aged 2 to 9 in good health and CMV-seropositive.

This chain uses TRBV6-1 with TRBJ2-1, with 9 nucleotides matching TRBD1. Germline-derived CDR1 and CDR2 are MNHNS and SASEGT. J was trimmed by 4 bases and V by 4 bases; bases with no gene match: 5. The CDR3 contains 15 residues. CDR3 bases: TGTGCCAGCAGTGTGGACAGGGGAAGGTACAATGAGCAGTTCTTC. Protein sequence: CASSVDRGRYNEQFF.

J is TRBJ1-1 and V is TRBV10-1; D possibly corresponds to TRBD1 (5 bases). The germline gives CDR1 WNHNN, CDR2 SYGVQD (reference sequence). The CDR3 has 15 amino acids. V lost 3 bases and J lost 3, with 14 bases in between. CDR3 in DNA: TGCGCCAGCAGTGATGGTGGGGAAGGGGACACTGAAGCTTTCTTT. Translating it yields CASSDGGEGDTEAFF.

The V call is TRBV28, the J call TRBJ1-4; TRBD1 aligns across 7 bases. The CDR3 covers 14 residues. Germline V gene data show CDR1 as MDHEN and CDR2 as SYDVKM. Trimming removed 3 bases from V and 5 bases from J; junction bases left unmatched: 3. The CDR3 region has the DNA TGTGCCAGCAGTTTGGGACAGTTGAATGAAAAACTGTTTTTT. This codes for CASSLGQLNEKLFF.

The chain recombines TRBV29-1 with TRBJ2-5; 9 bases agree with TRBD1. The last part of the DNA fits TRBJ2-7 better; the J call may be wrong. This CDR3 comprises 14 residues. Germline V gene data show CDR1 as SQVTM and CDR2 as ANQGSEA. The DNA of the CDR3 is TGCAGCGTTGCCGGGACAGGGAATTTCTACGAGCAGTACTTC. It codes for CSVAGTGNFYEQYF.

V is TRBV28 and J is TRBJ1-4, with D possibly being TRBD1 (5 bases). V lost 5 bases to trimming and J lost 7 bases, with 11 bases between them. Germline loops: CDR1 MDHEN, CDR2 SYDVKM. This CDR3 is 13 amino acids long. In nucleotides, the CDR3 is TGTGCCAGCAGTAGGCAGGGTCGTGAAAAACTGTTTTTT. The encoded protein is CASSRQGREKLFF.

The chain uses TRBV2 and TRBJ2-3, with 13 positions matching TRBD2. Germline loops: CDR1 SNHLY, CDR2 FYNNEI. V shed 6 bases, J shed 4 bases, and the junction held 4 bases outside the gene matches. The CDR3 runs 15 residues. The CDR3 sequence is CASRRTSGRPDTQYF. For the CDR3, the DNA is TGTGCCAGCAGAAGGACTAGCGGGAGACCAGATACGCAGTATTTT.

This rearrangement joins TRBV4-2 to TRBJ2-2; 8 bases are shared with TRBD2. In germline, CDR1 is LGHNA, CDR2 YNFKEQ. The CDR3 has 20 residues. After removal of 0 bases from V and 0 bases from J, the junction contained 12 bases not matched to a gene. CDR3 sequence (DNA): TGTGCCAGCAGCCAAGATCTGGCTAGCGGGTATTTCGCGAACACCGGGGAGCTGTTTTTT. Amino acid sequence: CASSQDLASGYFANTGELFF.

The gene calls are TRBV4-1 and TRBJ2-3; TRBD2 might be the D (7 bases). Germline CDR1 is MGHRA and CDR2 is YSYEKL. The CDR3 has 17 residues. The V gene lost 0 bases and the J gene lost 1 base, with 14 bases spanning the gap. The CDR3 DNA reads TGCGCCAGCAGCCAAGACGGGGGGCTGGGTGGCACAGATACGCAGTATTTT. As protein: CASSQDGGLGGTDTQYF.

The chain is built from TRBV10-3 and TRBJ1-5; 10 bases match TRBD1. Germline-derived CDR1 and CDR2 are ENHRY and SYGVKD. The CDR3 loop spans 14 amino acids. After removal of 5 bases from V and 5 bases from J, the junction contained 3 bases not matched to a gene. CDR3 sequence (DNA): TGTGCCATCAGTTCGGACAGGGGGGATCAGCCCCAGCATTTT. Protein sequence: CAISSDRGDQPQHF.

The chain joins TRBV28 to TRBJ2-7; a possible D gene is TRBD2 (6 bases). The CDR3 is made up of 14 amino acids. Looked up from germline, CDR1 is MDHEN and CDR2 is SYDVKM. Trimming stripped 10 bases from V and 9 bases from J, with 25 bases between. Written as DNA, the CDR3 is TGTGCCAAAAGGACGACCGGGGGTGCTAAAGGGCAGTACTTC. Translation gives CAKRTTGGAKGQYF.

The V call is TRBV6-5, the J call TRBJ1-6; TRBD1 agrees at 7 bases. Germline V lookup: CDR1 MNHEY, CDR2 SVGAGI. V shed 6 bases, J shed 8 bases, and the junction held 10 bases outside the gene matches. This CDR3 region has 15 residues. CDR3 coding DNA: TGTGCCAGCAGCCTCCTGCGGGACAGTGATTCACCCCTCCACTTT. This encodes CASSLLRDSDSPLHF.

The rearrangement links TRBV28 to TRBJ2-7, with 9 bases identical to TRBD1. The V gene end was trimmed by 6 bases and the J gene end by 3 bases; junction bases not matched to a gene: 6. The CDR3 contains 14 residues. Germline CDR1 reads MDHEN; CDR2 reads SYDVKM. The CDR3 coding sequence is TGTGCCAGCAGGCAGAGACAGGGGGACTACGAGCAGTACTTC. Protein sequence: CASRQRQGDYEQYF.

On this clone itself: The sample holds other DNA sequences that translate to the same CDR3. The rearrangement links TRBV15 to TRBJ2-3, with D hard to call. The CDR3 is made up of 13 amino acids. V was cut by 0 bases and J by 2 bases, with 3 bases left in between. Germline CDR1 is LNHNV and CDR2 is YYDKDF (reference sequence). CDR3 nucleotides: TGTGCCACCAGCAGAGACTTCACAGATACGCAGTATTTT. Translating gives CATSRDFTDTQYF.

The gene calls are TRBV2 and TRBJ2-1; D is unclear. Germline lookup yields CDR1 SNHLY and CDR2 FYNNEI. The length of the CDR3 is 15 residues. Trimming cost V 7 bases and J 0 bases, with 13 bases left between them. The CDR3 is CASTHAAGSYNEQFF. The DNA of the CDR3 is TGTGCCAGCACCCACGCTGCCGGCTCCTACAATGAGCAGTTCTTC.

V usage is TRBV10-3 and J usage is TRBJ2-1; 9 positions match TRBD2. The length of the CDR3 is 15 residues. Unmatched junction bases numbered 3, after V lost 2 bases and J lost 4 bases. The germline CDR1 and CDR2 sequences are ENHRY and SYGVKD. The CDR3 region has the DNA TGTGCCATCAGTGAGGCTGCGGGAGGGTACAATGAGCAGTTCTTC. It yields the protein CAISEAAGGYNEQFF.

This chain joins TRBV5-4 and TRBJ2-5; 9 nucleotides match TRBD2. This CDR3 comprises 16 residues. Per the germline V gene, CDR1 is SGHNT and CDR2 is YYREEE (reference sequence). V dropped 0 bases and J dropped 4; count of bases not matched to a gene: 7. The CDR3 region has the DNA TGTGCCAGCAGCTTGGTTCTAGCGGGGAGTAGAGAGACCCAGTACTTC. Amino acid sequence: CASSLVLAGSRETQYF.

The chain carries TRBV9 and TRBJ1-1; possibly TRBD1 for D (6 bases). V lost 6 bases to trimming and J lost 0 bases, with 15 bases between them. This CDR3 is 15 amino acids long. Germline V gene sequence: CDR1 SGDLS, CDR2 YYNGEE. The CDR3 coding sequence is TGTGCCAGCAACCCGACAGGCGCAATGAACACTGAAGCTTTCTTT. Its translation: CASNPTGAMNTEAFF.

The rearrangement uses TRBV2 and TRBJ2-3, with 9 positions matching TRBD2. The CDR3 is 15 amino acids. V was pared by 6 bases and J by 3 bases, with 7 bases of the junction left unmatched. Germline loops: CDR1 SNHLY, CDR2 FYNNEI. The CDR3 DNA reads as TGTGCCAGCAGAATGGCGGGAGGGTGGACAGATACGCAGTATTTT. Its translation: CASRMAGGWTDTQYF.

The chain carries TRBV2 and TRBJ2-3, with TRBD1 identical over 7 bases. The germline V gene has CDR1 SNHLY and CDR2 FYNNEI. The CDR3 length is 17 residues. Trimming took 10 bases from V and 2 from J; bases not matched to a gene: 18. The CDR3 sequence: CANSAGQGVKSTDTQYF. CDR3 nucleotides: TGTGCCAACTCAGCCGGGCAGGGGGTCAAATCCACAGATACGCAGTATTTT.

The rearrangement uses TRBV27 and TRBJ1-1, with 9 bases lining up with TRBD1. CDR1 is MNHEY and CDR2 is SMNVEV in the germline V gene (reference sequence). CDR3 size: 16 residues. V was clipped by 4 bases and J by 0 bases; unmatched bases: 6. CDR3 bases: TGTGCCAGCAGTTGCCTGGACAGGGGCCTGAACACTGAAGCTTTCTTT. Its protein is CASSCLDRGLNTEAFF.

The CDR3 loop is CASNPGDANYQPQHF. The CDR3 DNA reads as TGTGCCAGCAATCCAGGGGACGCGAATTATCAGCCCCAGCATTTT. The V gene is TRBV28, the J gene TRBJ1-5, with D possibly being TRBD1 (6 bases). CDR3 length: 15 residues. Trimming shortened V by 7 bases and J by 5 bases, and 18 bases separated the two germline ends. Germline CDR1 is MDHEN and CDR2 is SYDVKM.

The J gene is TRBJ2-7, the V gene TRBV5-1; weak D call: TRBD2 (6 bases). The V gene lost 5 bases and the J gene lost 1 base, with 16 bases spanning the gap. The CDR3 is made up of 15 amino acids. Germline CDR1 and CDR2: SGHRS and YFSETQ. Here the CDR3 reads CASSPTGGSSYEQYF. CDR3 DNA sequence: TGCGCCAGCAGTCCGACCGGGGGTAGTTCCTACGAGCAGTACTTC.

The V call is TRBV5-8, the J call TRBJ2-3; the D is unclear. The CDR3 is made up of 16 amino acids. Trimming took off 4 bases at V and 0 bases at J, with 15 bases between the two ends. Germline assignment: CDR1 SGHTS and CDR2 YDEGEE. The CDR3 bases are TGTGCCAGCAGCGCCCCACAGCATTTTAGCACAGATACGCAGTATTTT. Residues: CASSAPQHFSTDTQYF.

The genes are TRBV2 and TRBJ2-3; 11 bases line up with TRBD2. The germline CDR1 and CDR2 sequences are SNHLY and FYNNEI. The CDR3 sequence is 17 residues long. The ends lost 8 bases at V and 0 bases at J; junction bases unmatched: 10. The CDR3 loop reads CASLGTSGRASTDTQYF. The DNA for the CDR3 is TGTGCCAGCCTGGGGACTAGCGGTCGGGCTAGCACAGATACGCAGTATTTT.

This chain uses TRBV15 with TRBJ2-1; 12 nucleotides align to TRBD2. V dropped 0 bases and J dropped 9; count of bases not matched to a gene: 3. This CDR3 is built from 15 residues. Germline CDR1 is LNHNV and CDR2 is YYDKDF (reference sequence). CDR3 nucleotides: TGTGCCACCAGCAGAGATCGACTAGCGGGAGCTGAGCAGTTCTTC. Protein: CATSRDRLAGAEQFF.

This chain connects TRBV7-2 to TRBJ1-2; tentatively, D is TRBD1 (5 bases). Trimming pared 2 bases from V and 4 bases from J, leaving 8 bases between. From germline, CDR1 is SGHTA and CDR2 FQGNSA. The CDR3 contains 13 residues. CDR3 nucleotide sequence: TGTGCCAGCAGCTTAAGGAGGGGCTATGGCTACACCTTC. Translating it yields CASSLRRGYGYTF.

The chain couples TRBV5-1 to TRBJ2-2; no reliable D call. With 5 bases removed from V and 0 bases from J, the gap between germline ends came to 14 bases. CDR3 length equals 16 residues. Germline V lookup: CDR1 SGHRS, CDR2 YFSETQ. The CDR3 here is CASSSLSFANTGELFF. DNA of the CDR3: TGCGCCAGCAGTTCCCTTTCGTTCGCGAACACCGGGGAGCTGTTTTTT.

The CDR3: CASSLVQGAPETQYF. CDR3 nucleotide sequence: TGCGCCAGCAGCTTGGTCCAGGGGGCGCCGGAGACCCAGTACTTC. The rearrangement links TRBV5-1 to TRBJ2-5; 8 nucleotides match TRBD1. The ends lost 0 bases at V and 5 bases at J; junction bases unmatched: 6. The V gene's germline CDR1 is SGHRS and CDR2 YFSETQ. The CDR3 loop spans 15 amino acids.

The chain has TRBV10-1 and TRBJ1-1; D uncertain. The CDR3 has 17 amino acids. Germline CDR1 is WNHNN and CDR2 is SYGVQD (reference sequence). V dropped 4 bases and J dropped 3 bases, with 21 bases sitting between them. The CDR3: CASSGNRNGRRDTEAFF. The CDR3 DNA is TGCGCCAGCAGTGGGAATAGAAATGGAAGGCGGGACACTGAAGCTTTCTTT.

The gene calls are TRBV21-1 and TRBJ1-5; the table's D call TRBD1 went unverified against the DNA. TRBV21-1 is recorded as a pseudogene. The CDR3 has 15 residues. The CDR3 protein is CASSKGTGGNQPQHF. The CDR3 region has the DNA TGTGCCAGCAGCAAAGGGACAGGGGGCAATCAGCCCCAGCATTTT.

The chain carries TRBV19 and TRBJ2-7, with D perhaps TRBD1 (5 bases). With 4 bases removed from V and 2 bases from J, the gap between germline ends came to 12 bases. The CDR3 length is 14 residues. Germline CDR1 reads LNHDA; CDR2 reads SQIVND (reference sequence). The CDR3 sequence is CASSTPGLPYEQYF. The CDR3 DNA follows: TGTGCCAGTAGTACGCCAGGGCTTCCCTACGAGCAGTACTTC. Using reference TRBV19 and TRBJ2-7 for the parts outside the CDR3, the full variable domain is DGGITQSPKYLFRKEGQNVTLSCEQNLNHDAMYWYRQDPGQGLRLIYYSQIVNDFQKGDIAEGYSVSREKKESFPLTVTSAQKNPTAFYLCASSTPGLPYEQYFGPGTRLTVT.

The chain links TRBV27 to TRBJ1-2, with a tentative D call TRBD1 (5 bases). Trimming cost V 4 bases and J 8 bases, with 14 bases left between them. In germline, CDR1 is MNHEY, CDR2 SMNVEV (reference sequence). The CDR3 has 13 amino acids. This chain's CDR3 is CASSSRGPLGYTF. In DNA form, the CDR3 reads TGTGCCAGCAGTTCGCGGGGACCACTGGGCTACACCTTC.